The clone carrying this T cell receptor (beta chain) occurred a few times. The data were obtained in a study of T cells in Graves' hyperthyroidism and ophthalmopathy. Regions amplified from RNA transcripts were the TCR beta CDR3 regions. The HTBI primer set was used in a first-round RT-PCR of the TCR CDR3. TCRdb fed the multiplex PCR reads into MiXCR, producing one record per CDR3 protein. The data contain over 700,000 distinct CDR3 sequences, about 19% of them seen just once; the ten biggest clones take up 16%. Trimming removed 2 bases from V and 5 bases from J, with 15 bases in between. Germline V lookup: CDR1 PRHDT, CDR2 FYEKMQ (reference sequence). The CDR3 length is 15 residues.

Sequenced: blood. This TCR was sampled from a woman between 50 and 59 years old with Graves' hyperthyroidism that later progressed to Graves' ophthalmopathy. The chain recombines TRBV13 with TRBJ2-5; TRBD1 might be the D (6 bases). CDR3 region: CASSLSGRGWETQYF. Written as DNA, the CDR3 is TGTGCCAGCAGCTTATCGGGCAGGGGCTGGGAGACCCAGTACTTC.